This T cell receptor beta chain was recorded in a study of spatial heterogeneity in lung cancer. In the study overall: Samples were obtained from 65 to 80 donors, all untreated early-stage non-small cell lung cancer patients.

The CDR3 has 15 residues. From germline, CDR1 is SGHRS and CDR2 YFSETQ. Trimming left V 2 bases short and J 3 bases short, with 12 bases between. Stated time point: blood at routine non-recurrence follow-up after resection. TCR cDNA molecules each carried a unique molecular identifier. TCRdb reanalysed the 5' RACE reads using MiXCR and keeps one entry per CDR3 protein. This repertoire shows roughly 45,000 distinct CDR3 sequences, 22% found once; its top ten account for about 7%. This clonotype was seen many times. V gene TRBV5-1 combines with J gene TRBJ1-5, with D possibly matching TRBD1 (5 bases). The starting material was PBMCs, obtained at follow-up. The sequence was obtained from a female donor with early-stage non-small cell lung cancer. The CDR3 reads CASSFSGGNNQPQHF. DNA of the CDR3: TGCGCCAGCAGCTTCTCCGGGGGGAACAATCAGCCCCAGCATTTT. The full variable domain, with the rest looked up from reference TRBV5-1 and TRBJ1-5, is KAGVTQTPRYLIKTRGQQVTLSCSPISGHRSVSWYQQTPGQGLQFLFEYFSETQRNKGNFPGRFSGRQFSNSRSEMNVSTLELGDSALYLCASSFSGGNNQPQHFGDGTRLSIL.